The 19 T cell receptor beta chains given below trace back to one sample, sequenced in a study of OX40 agonist ivuxolimab in advanced cancers. The assay was immunoSEQ multiplex PCR, and TCRdb's table has in-frame clones only and misses some. This table has roughly 65,000 clones, around 83% appearing once. This sample comprised CD4+ or CD8+ T cells sorted from blood, obtained in a trial of the OX40 agonist ivuxolimab. Receptor source: an adult with an advanced solid tumor such as melanoma, head and neck, liver or kidney cancer.

The V gene is TRBV19, the J gene TRBJ2-2; 8 nucleotides align to TRBD1. This CDR3 comprises 13 residues. Germline V gene data show CDR1 as LNHDA and CDR2 as SQIVND (reference sequence). V was clipped by 2 bases and J by 8 bases; unmatched bases: 1. The CDR3 DNA follows: TGTGCCAGTAGTATAACAGGGGGTGGGGAGCTGTTTTTT. Its protein product is CASSITGGGELFF.

The V call is TRBV28, the J call TRBJ2-5; 9 positions agree with TRBD1. This CDR3 comprises 14 residues. Losses at the gene ends were 6 bases for V and 6 bases for J; bases not matched to a gene: 8. The germline gives CDR1 MDHEN, CDR2 SYDVKM. The DNA of the CDR3 is TGTGCCAGCAGCCTACAGGGGGCTAAAAAGACCCAGTACTTC. Its protein is CASSLQGAKKTQYF.

This clone was detected only once. The chain uses TRBV19 and TRBJ2-2; the D is unclear. This CDR3 spans 16 amino acids. V lost 7 bases, J lost 0 bases, and 15 bases lay in between. Germline V lookup: CDR1 LNHDA, CDR2 SQIVND (reference sequence). The CDR3 reads CASTPILAPNTGELFF. As DNA, the CDR3 is TGTGCCAGTACCCCTATATTGGCTCCGAACACCGGGGAGCTGTTTTTT.

The chain employs TRBV6-5 and TRBJ2-2, with 10 bases aligning to TRBD2. This CDR3 comprises 15 residues. Per germline, CDR1 MNHEY and CDR2 SVGAGI. The V gene end was trimmed by 8 bases and the J gene end by 5 bases; junction bases not matched to a gene: 8. The CDR3 DNA is TGTGCCAGCTCCTCAACTAGCGGGAAAACCGGGGAGCTGTTTTTT. Its protein product is CASSSTSGKTGELFF.

This chain uses TRBV10-2 with TRBJ2-7; 8 nucleotides align to TRBD2. After removal of 2 bases from V and 6 bases from J, the junction contained 3 bases not matched to a gene. The CDR3 consists of 13 residues. From germline, CDR1 is WSHSY and CDR2 SAAADI. Here the CDR3 reads CASSEREGREQYF. CDR3 in DNA: TGCGCCAGCAGTGAGCGGGAGGGCCGCGAGCAGTACTTC.

This clone turned up a few times. This rearrangement joins TRBV28 to TRBJ2-5, with D perhaps TRBD1 or TRBD2 (5 bases each). The CDR3 is made up of 16 amino acids. Per germline, CDR1 MDHEN and CDR2 SYDVKM. V lost 3 bases and J lost 4, with 18 bases in between. CDR3 sequence reads: CASSLIGTGGRETQYF. The CDR3 nucleotides are TGTGCCAGCAGTTTGATTGGGACCGGCGGTAGAGAGACCCAGTACTTC.

This clone was counted between two and nine times. This chain uses TRBV9 with TRBJ1-1; D gene unclear. V was pared by 0 bases and J by 3 bases, with 6 bases between. The CDR3 is made up of 13 amino acids. The germline gives CDR1 SGDLS, CDR2 YYNGEE. The CDR3 sequence: CASSVDYYTEAFF. The CDR3 coding sequence is TGTGCCAGCAGCGTAGACTACTACACTGAAGCTTTCTTT.

The CDR3 here is CASSLSLTELPLYGYTF. The DNA for the CDR3 is TGCGCCAGCAGCTTAAGTCTGACAGAACTCCCCCTCTATGGCTACACCTTC. The gene calls are TRBV5-1 and TRBJ1-2; weak D call: TRBD1 (5 bases). The V end lost 2 bases, the J end lost 4 bases, and 21 bases lay between the germline ends. Germline lookup yields CDR1 SGHRS and CDR2 YFSETQ. This CDR3 is built from 17 residues.

This chain links TRBV7-9 with TRBJ2-5, with 9 bases matching TRBD2. With 4 bases clipped from V and 4 bases from J, the junction kept 16 bases outside the gene matches. The CDR3 runs 18 residues. Germline-derived CDR1 and CDR2 are SEHNR and FQNEAQ (reference sequence). In DNA form, the CDR3 reads TGTGCCAGCAGCTCAGGACTAGCGTTCGATCGAGTCCTAGAGACCCAGTACTTC. Translated: CASSSGLAFDRVLETQYF.

This clone was seen a handful of times. The gene calls are TRBV7-8 and TRBJ2-3; 10 nucleotides line up with TRBD2. The germline CDR1 and CDR2 sequences are SGHVS and FQNEAQ. The CDR3 totals 16 residues. J gave up 2 bases and V 5 bases, and 7 bases lay outside the gene matches. The CDR3 is CASSLSGRAVTDTQYF. The CDR3 DNA reads as TGTGCCAGCAGCCTGAGCGGGAGGGCGGTCACAGATACGCAGTATTTT.

This chain links TRBV28 with TRBJ2-2; 8 nucleotides match TRBD2. The V and J ends lost 5 bases and 6 bases, in that order; junction bases with no gene match: 14. The CDR3 is 17 residues long. CDR1 is MDHEN and CDR2 is SYDVKM in the germline V gene. The CDR3 is CASSLSSGTSKAGELFF. In DNA form, the CDR3 reads TGTGCCAGCAGTCTATCATCCGGGACTAGTAAGGCCGGGGAGCTGTTTTTT.

The chain links TRBV7-3 to TRBJ1-5, with 7 bases fitting TRBD1. This CDR3 contains 15 residues. The junction had 8 bases not matched to a gene; V was cut back by 7 bases and J by 2 bases. Germline V lookup: CDR1 SGHTA, CDR2 FQGTGA. The CDR3 nucleotides are TGTGCCAGCACCCTAAGGGGGCAGGGCAATCAGCCCCAGCATTTT. As protein: CASTLRGQGNQPQHF.

The chain employs TRBV5-1 and TRBJ2-5; TRBD2 aligns across 8 bases. Germline-derived CDR1 and CDR2 are SGHRS and YFSETQ. CDR3 size: 15 residues. V shed 1 base and J 2 bases; nucleotides not matched to a gene: 4. CDR3 coding DNA: TGCGCCAGCAGCTTGATGGCTAGCGGGCAAGAGACCCAGTACTTC. It encodes CASSLMASGQETQYF.

This clone was counted a single time. The V call is TRBV11-2, the J call TRBJ1-1, with TRBD1 matching 9 bases. From germline, CDR1 is SGHAT and CDR2 FQNNGV. This CDR3 has 14 residues. V trimming: 4 bases; J trimming: 9 bases; junction bases outside the gene matches: 9. CDR3 in DNA: TGTGCCAGCAGCTACTCCGGGACAGGGAACAAAGCTTTCTTT. Amino acid sequence: CASSYSGTGNKAFF. The whole variable domain, remainder taken from reference TRBV11-2 and TRBJ1-1, is EAGVAQSPRYKIIEKRQSVAFWCNPISGHATLYWYQQILGQGPKLLIQFQNNGVVDDSQLPKDRFSAERLKGVDSTLKIQPAKLEDSAVYLCASSYSGTGNKAFFGQGTRLTVV.

This rearrangement joins TRBV2 to TRBJ2-5; D remains unclear. The V gene's germline CDR1 is SNHLY and CDR2 FYNNEI. V was cut by 2 bases and J by 4 bases, with 8 bases left in between. The CDR3 has 13 amino acids. CDR3 nucleotide sequence: TGTGCCAGCAGTGAAAGTAATTTAGAGACCCAGTACTTC. Its translation: CASSESNLETQYF.

This clone was seen only a few times. The rearrangement uses TRBV7-2 and TRBJ2-1; D possibly matches TRBD1 or TRBD2 (5 bases each). The ends were cut back, 5 bases at V and 15 bases at J, with 26 bases in the middle. Germline CDR1 reads SGHTA; CDR2 reads FQGNSA. The CDR3 has 15 amino acids. This chain's CDR3 is CASSQALGGTAELFF. The CDR3 DNA sequence: TGTGCCAGCAGCCAAGCTCTTGGGGGAACTGCTGAACTGTTCTTC.

This sequence joins TRBV5-1 and TRBJ2-4, with D perhaps matching TRBD1 (6 bases). Germline V gene sequence: CDR1 SGHRS, CDR2 YFSETQ. The V gene lost 4 bases and the J gene lost 0 bases, with 14 bases spanning the gap. The CDR3 runs to 16 residues. CDR3 sequence (DNA): TGCGCCAGCAGCCCGGGACATCAGCTAGCCAAAAACATTCAGTACTTC. Protein product: CASSPGHQLAKNIQYF.

This clone was observed a single time. J is TRBJ2-5 and V is TRBV5-5; D is unclear. The CDR3 sequence is 13 residues long. CDR1 and CDR2 (germline): SGHKS, YYEKEE (reference sequence). V lost 2 bases and J 6 bases, leaving 11 bases between the germline ends. The CDR3 DNA reads TGTGCCAGCAGCTTTAACGGGCGGCAGACCCAGTACTTC. Amino acid sequence: CASSFNGRQTQYF.

This clone was found once. This chain joins TRBV18 and TRBJ1-5; a weak D match, TRBD1 (5 bases). The V end lost 6 bases, the J end lost 1 base, and 13 bases lay between the germline ends. The CDR3 sequence is 15 residues long. From germline, CDR1 is KGHSH and CDR2 LQKENI. The DNA of the CDR3 is TGTGCCAGCTCCCCCAACGGGGGGAGCAATCAGCCCCAGCATTTT. It is translated as CASSPNGGSNQPQHF.